The clone carrying this T cell receptor beta chain was observed a handful of times. Its antigen is not identified. TCRdb's copy holds only in-frame clones and misses some; the assay was immunoSEQ multiplex PCR. The repertoire consists of tens of thousands of clones, with over 75% occurring once and the leading ten covering roughly 19%. The CDR3 is 17 residues long. The germline V gene has CDR1 ENHRY and CDR2 SYGVKD. Losses at the gene ends were 4 bases for V and 6 bases for J; bases not matched to a gene: 11. This entry belongs to a study of T cell responses to AZD1222 COVID-19 vaccine. Broader study findings: A reported finding is that nearly half of spike-specific TCRs target unmutated variant regions. Most donors were white British and more were female, and clonal diversity was possibly underestimated.

Source: peripheral blood, taken on day 0 of AZD1222 vaccination. The sequence came from an adult in good health. The V call is TRBV10-3, the J call TRBJ2-3, with 12 bases aligning to TRBD2. The CDR3 nucleotides read TGTGCCATCAGTGCGACTAGCGGGGGCCGGCAATGGGATACGCAGTATTTT. Amino acids: CAISATSGGRQWDTQYF.